This T cell receptor (beta chain) was documented in a study of T cell changes during pregnancy in multiple sclerosis. TCRdb's copy holds only in-frame clones and misses some; the assay was immunoSEQ multiplex PCR. The repertoire includes around 39,000 clones, around 92% of them detected once, and 0.4% to 0.45% sits in the top ten. Trimming left V 0 bases short and J 0 bases short, with 8 bases between. Germline V gene sequence: CDR1 LGHNA, CDR2 YNFKEQ. The CDR3 contains 15 residues. The sequences come from CD4+ T cells from peripheral blood mononuclear cells, collected in the third trimester of pregnancy. This clonotype was obtained from a female donor in good health, enrolled as a control in a pregnancy study. The chain carries TRBV4-2 and TRBJ1-1, with a weak D call TRBD1 (6 bases). The CDR3 bases are TGTGCCAGCAGCCAAGAAGGGGGAGTGAACACTGAAGCTTTCTTT. It translates to CASSQEGGVNTEAFF.